The following is a TCR beta chain sequence with its context. The data originate from a study of metastatic and nonmetastatic thyroid tumors. None of the patients had undergone any treatment ahead of thyroid surgery. With MiXCR, TCRdb called clones anew from the PCR reads. The sample contains around 20,000 clones, about a quarter of which appear only once. The CDR3 covers 10 residues. Germline V CDR1 and CDR2: MNHNS, SASEGT. Trimming removed 6 bases from V and 5 bases from J, with 3 bases in between. The clonotype originates from a female donor with papillary thyroid cancer or a benign thyroid nodule (not recorded which). Some clones in this sample may be carry-over from other donors' samples. The source material was blood. The chain combines TRBV6-1 with TRBJ2-3; D remains unclear. The CDR3 bases are TGTGCCAGCAGAGGAGATACGCAGTATTTT. Translating it yields CASRGDTQYF.